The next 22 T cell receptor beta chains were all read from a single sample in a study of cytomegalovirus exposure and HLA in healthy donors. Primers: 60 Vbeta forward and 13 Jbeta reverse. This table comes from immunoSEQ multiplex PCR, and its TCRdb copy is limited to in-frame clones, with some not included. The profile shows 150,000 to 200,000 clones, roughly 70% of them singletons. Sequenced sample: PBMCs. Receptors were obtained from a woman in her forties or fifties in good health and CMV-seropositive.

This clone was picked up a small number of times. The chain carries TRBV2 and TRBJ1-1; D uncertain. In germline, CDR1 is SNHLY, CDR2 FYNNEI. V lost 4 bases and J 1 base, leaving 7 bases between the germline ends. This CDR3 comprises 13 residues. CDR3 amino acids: CASSVRENTEAFF. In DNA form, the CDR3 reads TGTGCCAGCAGTGTACGGGAGAACACTGAAGCTTTCTTT.

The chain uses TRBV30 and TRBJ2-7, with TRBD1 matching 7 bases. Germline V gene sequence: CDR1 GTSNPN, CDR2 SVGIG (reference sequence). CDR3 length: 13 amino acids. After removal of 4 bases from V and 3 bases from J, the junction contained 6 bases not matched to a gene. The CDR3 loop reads CAWKAAGGYEQYF. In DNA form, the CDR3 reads TGTGCCTGGAAGGCGGCAGGGGGCTACGAGCAGTACTTC.

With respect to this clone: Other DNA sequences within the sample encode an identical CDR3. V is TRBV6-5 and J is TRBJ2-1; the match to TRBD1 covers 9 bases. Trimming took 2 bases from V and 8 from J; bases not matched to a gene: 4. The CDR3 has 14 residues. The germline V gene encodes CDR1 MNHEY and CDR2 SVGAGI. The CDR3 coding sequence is TGTGCCAGCAGTTACGGGACAGGGTTTTATGAGCAGTTCTTC. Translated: CASSYGTGFYEQFF.

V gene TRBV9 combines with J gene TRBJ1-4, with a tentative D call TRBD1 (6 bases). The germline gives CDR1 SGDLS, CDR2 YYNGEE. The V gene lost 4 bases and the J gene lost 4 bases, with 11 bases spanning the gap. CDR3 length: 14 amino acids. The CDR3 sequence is CASSFRGDNEKLFF. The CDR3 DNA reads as TGTGCCAGCAGCTTCAGGGGTGATAATGAAAAACTGTTTTTT.

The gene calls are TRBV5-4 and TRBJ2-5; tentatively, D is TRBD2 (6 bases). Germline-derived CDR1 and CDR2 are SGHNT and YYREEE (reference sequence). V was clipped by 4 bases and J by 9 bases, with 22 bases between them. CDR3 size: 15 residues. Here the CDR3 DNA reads TGTGCCAGCAGCCAGTTGGGCCGGGACCCGGGAGCCCAGTACTTC. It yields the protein CASSQLGRDPGAQYF.

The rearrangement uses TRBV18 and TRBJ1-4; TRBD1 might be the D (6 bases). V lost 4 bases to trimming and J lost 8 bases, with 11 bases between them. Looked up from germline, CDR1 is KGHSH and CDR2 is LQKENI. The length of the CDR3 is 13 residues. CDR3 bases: TGTGCCAGCTCACTACAGGGAGGGGAAAAACTGTTTTTT. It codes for CASSLQGGEKLFF.

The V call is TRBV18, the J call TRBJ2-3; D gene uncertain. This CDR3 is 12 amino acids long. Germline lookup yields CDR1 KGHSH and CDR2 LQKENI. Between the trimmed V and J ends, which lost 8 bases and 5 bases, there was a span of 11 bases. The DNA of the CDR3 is TGTGCCAGCACCCTACAGAGAGATACGCAGTATTTT. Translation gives CASTLQRDTQYF.

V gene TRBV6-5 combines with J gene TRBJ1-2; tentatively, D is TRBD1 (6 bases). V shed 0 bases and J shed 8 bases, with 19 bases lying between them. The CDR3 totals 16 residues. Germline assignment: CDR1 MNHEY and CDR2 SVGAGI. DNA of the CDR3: TGTGCCAGCAGTTACTCGAAAGGGACAAGGGGAGAGGGCTACACCTTC. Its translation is CASSYSKGTRGEGYTF.

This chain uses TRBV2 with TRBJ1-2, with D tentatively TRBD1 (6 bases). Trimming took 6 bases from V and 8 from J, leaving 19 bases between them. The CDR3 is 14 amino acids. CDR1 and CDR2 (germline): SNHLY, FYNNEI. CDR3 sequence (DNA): TGTGCCAGCAGAGCTGACAGGACGCTCGGCGGCTACACCTTC. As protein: CASRADRTLGGYTF.

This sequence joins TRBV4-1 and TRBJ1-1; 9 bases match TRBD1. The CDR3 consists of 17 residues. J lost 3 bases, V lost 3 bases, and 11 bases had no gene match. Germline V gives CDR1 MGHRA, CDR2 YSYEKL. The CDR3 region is CASSQRPGQGLYTEAFF. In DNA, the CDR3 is TGCGCCAGCAGCCAGAGACCGGGACAGGGTTTGTACACTGAAGCTTTCTTT.

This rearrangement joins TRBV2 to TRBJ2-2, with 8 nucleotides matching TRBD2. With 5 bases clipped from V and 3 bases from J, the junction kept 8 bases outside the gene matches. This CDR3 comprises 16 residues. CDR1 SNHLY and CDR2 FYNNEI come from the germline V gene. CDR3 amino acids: CASSQRGGLYTGELFF. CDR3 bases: TGTGCCAGCAGTCAACGGGGGGGCCTGTACACCGGGGAGCTGTTTTTT.

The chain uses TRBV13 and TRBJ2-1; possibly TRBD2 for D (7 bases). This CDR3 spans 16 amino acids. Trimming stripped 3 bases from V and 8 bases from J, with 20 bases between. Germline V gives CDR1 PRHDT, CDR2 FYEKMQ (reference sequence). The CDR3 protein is CASSFGVGGLVYEQFF. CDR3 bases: TGTGCCAGCAGCTTCGGGGTCGGGGGGCTCGTGTATGAGCAGTTCTTC.

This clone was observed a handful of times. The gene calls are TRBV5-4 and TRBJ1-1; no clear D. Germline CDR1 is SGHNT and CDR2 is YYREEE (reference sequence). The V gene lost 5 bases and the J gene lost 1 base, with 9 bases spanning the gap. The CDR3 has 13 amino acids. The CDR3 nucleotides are TGTGCCAGCAGTCGGGAGCGGAACACTGAAGCTTTCTTT. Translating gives CASSRERNTEAFF.

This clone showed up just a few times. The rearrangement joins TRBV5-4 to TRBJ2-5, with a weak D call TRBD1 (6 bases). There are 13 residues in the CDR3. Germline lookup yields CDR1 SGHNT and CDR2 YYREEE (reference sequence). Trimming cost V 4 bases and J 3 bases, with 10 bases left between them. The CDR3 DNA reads TGTGCCAGCAGCGGGACACGAAAAGAGACCCAGTACTTC. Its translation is CASSGTRKETQYF. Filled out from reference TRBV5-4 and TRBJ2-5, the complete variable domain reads ETGVTQSPTHLIKTRGQQVTLRCSSQSGHNTVSWYQQALGQGPQFIFQYYREEENGRGNFPPRFSGLQFPNYSSELNVNALELDDSALYLCASSGTRKETQYFGPGTRLLVL.

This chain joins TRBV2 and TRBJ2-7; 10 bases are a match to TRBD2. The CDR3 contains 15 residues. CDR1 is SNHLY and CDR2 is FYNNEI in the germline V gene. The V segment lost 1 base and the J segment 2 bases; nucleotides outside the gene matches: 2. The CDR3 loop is CASSEERGGPYEQYF. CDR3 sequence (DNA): TGTGCCAGCAGTGAAGAGCGGGGGGGCCCCTACGAGCAGTACTTC. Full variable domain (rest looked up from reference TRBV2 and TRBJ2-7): EPEVTQTPSHQVTQMGQEVILRCVPISNHLYFYWYRQILGQKVEFLVSFYNNEISEKSEIFDDQFSVERPDGSNFTLKIRSTKLEDSAMYFCASSEERGGPYEQYFGPGTRLTVT.

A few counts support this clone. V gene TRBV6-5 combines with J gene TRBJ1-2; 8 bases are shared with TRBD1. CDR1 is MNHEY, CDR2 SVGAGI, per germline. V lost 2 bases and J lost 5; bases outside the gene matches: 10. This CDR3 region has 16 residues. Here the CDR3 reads CASSYLESGGAYGYTF. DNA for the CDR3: TGTGCCAGCAGTTACCTTGAATCAGGGGGCGCTTATGGCTACACCTTC.

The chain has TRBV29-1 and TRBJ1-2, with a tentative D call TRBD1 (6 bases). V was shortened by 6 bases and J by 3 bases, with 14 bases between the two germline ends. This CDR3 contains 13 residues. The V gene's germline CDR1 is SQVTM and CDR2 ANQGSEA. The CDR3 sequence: CSVEGGGYYGYTF. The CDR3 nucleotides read TGCAGCGTGGAGGGAGGGGGATACTATGGCTACACCTTC.

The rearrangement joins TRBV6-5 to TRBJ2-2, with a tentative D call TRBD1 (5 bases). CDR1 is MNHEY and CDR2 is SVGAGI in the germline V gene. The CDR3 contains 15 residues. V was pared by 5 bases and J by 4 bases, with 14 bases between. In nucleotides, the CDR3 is TGTGCCAGCAGTCCGTTACCGCAGGGCACCGGGGAGCTGTTTTTT. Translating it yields CASSPLPQGTGELFF.

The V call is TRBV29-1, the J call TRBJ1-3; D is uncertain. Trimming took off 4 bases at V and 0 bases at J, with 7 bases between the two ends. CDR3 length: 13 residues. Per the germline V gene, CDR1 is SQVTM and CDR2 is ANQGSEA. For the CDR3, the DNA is TGCAGCGTTGTACTAAACTCTGGAAACACCATATATTTT. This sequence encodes CSVVLNSGNTIYF.

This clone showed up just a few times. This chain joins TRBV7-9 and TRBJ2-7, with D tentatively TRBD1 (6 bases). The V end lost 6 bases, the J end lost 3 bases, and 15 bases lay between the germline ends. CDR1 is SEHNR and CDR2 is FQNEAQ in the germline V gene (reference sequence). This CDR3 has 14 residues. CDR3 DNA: TGTGCCAGCAGTAAAGGTGCAGGGGACTACGAGCAGTACTTC. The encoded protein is CASSKGAGDYEQYF.

The CDR3 DNA reads as TGCAGCGTTGCGTCAGGGGAAGGTTCTGAAGCTTTCTTT. Translation gives CSVASGEGSEAFF. This rearrangement joins TRBV29-1 to TRBJ1-1, with D possibly being TRBD1 (6 bases). From germline, CDR1 is SQVTM and CDR2 ANQGSEA. The CDR3 is 13 residues long. V was shortened by 4 bases and J by 6 bases, with 15 bases between the two germline ends.

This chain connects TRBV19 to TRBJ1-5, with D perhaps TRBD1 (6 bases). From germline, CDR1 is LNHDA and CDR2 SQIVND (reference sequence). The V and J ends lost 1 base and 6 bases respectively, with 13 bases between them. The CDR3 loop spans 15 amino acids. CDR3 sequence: CASSIASGGPQPQHF. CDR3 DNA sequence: TGTGCCAGTAGTATAGCGTCGGGGGGCCCTCAGCCCCAGCATTTT.